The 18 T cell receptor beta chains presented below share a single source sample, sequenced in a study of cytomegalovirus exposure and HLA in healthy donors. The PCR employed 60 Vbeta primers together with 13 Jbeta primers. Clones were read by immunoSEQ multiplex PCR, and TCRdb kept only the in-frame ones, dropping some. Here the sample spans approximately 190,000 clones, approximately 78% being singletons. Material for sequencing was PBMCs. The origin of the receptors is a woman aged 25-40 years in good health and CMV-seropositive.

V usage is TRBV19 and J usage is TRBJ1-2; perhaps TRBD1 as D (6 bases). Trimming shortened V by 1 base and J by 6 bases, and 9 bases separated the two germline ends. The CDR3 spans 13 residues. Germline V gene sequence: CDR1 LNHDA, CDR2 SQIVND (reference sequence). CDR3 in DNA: TGTGCCAGTAGTATAGTGGCAGGGGATGGCTACACCTTC. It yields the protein CASSIVAGDGYTF.

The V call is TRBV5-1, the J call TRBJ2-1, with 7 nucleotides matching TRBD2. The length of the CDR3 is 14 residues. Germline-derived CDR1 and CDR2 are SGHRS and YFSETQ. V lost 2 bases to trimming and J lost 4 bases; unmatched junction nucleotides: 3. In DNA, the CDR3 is TGCGCCAGCAGCTTCAATAGCGGGTACAATGAGCAGTTCTTC. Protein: CASSFNSGYNEQFF. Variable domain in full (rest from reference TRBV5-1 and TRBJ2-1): KAGVTQTPRYLIKTRGQQVTLSCSPISGHRSVSWYQQTPGQGLQFLFEYFSETQRNKGNFPGRFSGRQFSNSRSEMNVSTLELGDSALYLCASSFNSGYNEQFFGPGTRLTVL.

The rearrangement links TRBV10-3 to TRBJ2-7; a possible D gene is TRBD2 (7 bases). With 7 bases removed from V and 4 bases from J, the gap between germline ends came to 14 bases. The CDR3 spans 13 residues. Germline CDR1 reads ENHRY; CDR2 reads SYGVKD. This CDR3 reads CAIKGGVSYEQYF. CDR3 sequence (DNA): TGTGCCATCAAAGGGGGGGTGAGTTACGAGCAGTACTTC.

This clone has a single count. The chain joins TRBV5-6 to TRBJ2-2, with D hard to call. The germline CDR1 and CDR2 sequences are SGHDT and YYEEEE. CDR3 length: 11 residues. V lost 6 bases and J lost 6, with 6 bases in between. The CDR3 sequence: CASTLSGELFF. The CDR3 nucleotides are TGTGCCAGCACCCTCTCCGGGGAGCTGTTTTTT.

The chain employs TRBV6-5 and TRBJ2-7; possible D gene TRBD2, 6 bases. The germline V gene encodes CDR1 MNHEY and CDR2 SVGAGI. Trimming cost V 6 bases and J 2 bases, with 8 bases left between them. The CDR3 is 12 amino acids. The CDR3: CASRRGTYEQYF. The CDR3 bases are TGTGCCAGCAGACGGGGGACCTACGAGCAGTACTTC.

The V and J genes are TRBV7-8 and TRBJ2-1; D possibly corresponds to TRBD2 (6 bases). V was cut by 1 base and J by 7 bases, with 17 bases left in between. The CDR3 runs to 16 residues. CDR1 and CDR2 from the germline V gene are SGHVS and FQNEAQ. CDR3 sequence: CASSLVGLVGGNEQFF. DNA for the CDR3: TGTGCCAGCAGCTTAGTAGGGCTAGTGGGAGGTAATGAGCAGTTCTTC.

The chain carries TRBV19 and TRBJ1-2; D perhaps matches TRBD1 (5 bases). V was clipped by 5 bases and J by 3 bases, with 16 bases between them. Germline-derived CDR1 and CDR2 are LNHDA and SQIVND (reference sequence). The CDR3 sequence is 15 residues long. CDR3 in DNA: TGTGCCAGTAGTCCCGCGGGGGTAAGGGACTATGGCTACACCTTC. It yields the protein CASSPAGVRDYGYTF. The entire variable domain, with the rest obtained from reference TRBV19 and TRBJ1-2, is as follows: DGGITQSPKYLFRKEGQNVTLSCEQNLNHDAMYWYRQDPGQGLRLIYYSQIVNDFQKGDIAEGYSVSREKKESFPLTVTSAQKNPTAFYLCASSPAGVRDYGYTFGSGTRLTVV.

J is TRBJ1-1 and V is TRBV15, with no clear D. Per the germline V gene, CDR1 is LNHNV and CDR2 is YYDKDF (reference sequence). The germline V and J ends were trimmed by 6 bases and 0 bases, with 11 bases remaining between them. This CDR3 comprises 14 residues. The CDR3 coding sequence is TGTGCCACCAGTCAGGCCTATATGAACACTGAAGCTTTCTTT. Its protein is CATSQAYMNTEAFF.

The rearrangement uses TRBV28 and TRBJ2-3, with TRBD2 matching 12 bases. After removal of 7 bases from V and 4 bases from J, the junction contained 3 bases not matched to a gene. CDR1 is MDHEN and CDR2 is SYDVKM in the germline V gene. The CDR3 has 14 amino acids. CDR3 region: CASTSGRASDTQYF. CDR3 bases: TGTGCCAGCACTAGCGGGAGGGCATCAGATACGCAGTATTTT.

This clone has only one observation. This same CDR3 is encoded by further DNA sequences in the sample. CDR3 nucleotides: TGTGCCAGCAGCGCGTCAGATACGCAGTATTTT. This encodes CASSASDTQYF. The rearrangement links TRBV9 to TRBJ2-3; no definite D call. V shed 3 bases and J shed 4 bases, with 3 bases lying between them. The CDR3 length is 11 residues. The germline V gene has CDR1 SGDLS and CDR2 YYNGEE. The full variable domain, with the rest looked up from reference TRBV9 and TRBJ2-3, is DSGVTQTPKHLITATGQRVTLRCSPRSGDLSVYWYQQSLDQGLQFLIQYYNGEERAKGNILERFSAQQFPDLHSELNLSSLELGDSALYFCASSASDTQYFGPGTRLTVL.

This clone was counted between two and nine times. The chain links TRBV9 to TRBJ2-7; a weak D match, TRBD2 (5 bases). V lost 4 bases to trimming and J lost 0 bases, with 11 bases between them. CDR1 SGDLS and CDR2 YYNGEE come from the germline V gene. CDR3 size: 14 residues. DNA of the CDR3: TGTGCCAGCAGCCCGAGCGGAGTCTCCTACGAGCAGTACTTC. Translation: CASSPSGVSYEQYF.

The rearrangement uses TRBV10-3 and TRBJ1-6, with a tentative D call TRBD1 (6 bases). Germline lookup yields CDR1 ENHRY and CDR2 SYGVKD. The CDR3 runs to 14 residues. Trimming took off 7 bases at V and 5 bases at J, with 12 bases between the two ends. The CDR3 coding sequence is TGTGCCATCAAGGGGGAGAGCAATAATTCACCCCTCCACTTT. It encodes CAIKGESNNSPLHF.

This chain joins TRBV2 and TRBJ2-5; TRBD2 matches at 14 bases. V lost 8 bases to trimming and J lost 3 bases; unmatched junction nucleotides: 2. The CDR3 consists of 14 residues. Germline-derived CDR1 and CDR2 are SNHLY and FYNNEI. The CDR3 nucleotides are TGTGCCAGCGGGGGACTAGCGGGAGAAGAGACCCAGTACTTC. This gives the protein CASGGLAGEETQYF.

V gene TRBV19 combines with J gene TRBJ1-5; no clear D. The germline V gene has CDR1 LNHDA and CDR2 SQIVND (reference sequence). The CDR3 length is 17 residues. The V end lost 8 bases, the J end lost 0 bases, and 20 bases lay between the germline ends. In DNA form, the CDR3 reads TGTGCCAGTTACAATCCCGATTGGACTTATAGCAATCAGCCCCAGCATTTT. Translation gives CASYNPDWTYSNQPQHF.

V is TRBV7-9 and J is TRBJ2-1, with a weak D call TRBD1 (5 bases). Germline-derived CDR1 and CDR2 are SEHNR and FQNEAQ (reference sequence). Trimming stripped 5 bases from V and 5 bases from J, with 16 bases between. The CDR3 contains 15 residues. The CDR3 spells CASSLLSGFNNEQFF. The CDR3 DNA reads TGTGCCAGCAGCCTGCTGTCAGGGTTTAACAATGAGCAGTTCTTC.

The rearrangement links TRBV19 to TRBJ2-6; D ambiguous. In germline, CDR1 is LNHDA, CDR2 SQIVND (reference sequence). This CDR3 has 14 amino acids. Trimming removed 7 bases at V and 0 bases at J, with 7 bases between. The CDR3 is CASIHSSGANVLTF. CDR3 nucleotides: TGTGCCAGTATCCACAGCTCTGGGGCCAACGTCCTGACTTTC.

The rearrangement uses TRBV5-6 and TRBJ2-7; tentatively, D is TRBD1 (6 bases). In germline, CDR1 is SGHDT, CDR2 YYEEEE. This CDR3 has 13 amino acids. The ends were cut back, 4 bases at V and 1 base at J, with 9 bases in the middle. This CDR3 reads CASSQGPSYEQYF. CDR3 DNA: TGTGCCAGCAGCCAGGGGCCTTCCTACGAGCAGTACTTC.

The CDR3: CASSMIEGGATEAFF. Here the CDR3 DNA reads TGTGCCAGTAGTATGATTGAGGGGGGGGCCACTGAAGCTTTCTTT. The chain has TRBV19 and TRBJ1-1; a weak D match, TRBD1 (6 bases). The V end was cut by 3 bases, the J end by 4 bases, with 15 bases between. CDR1 LNHDA and CDR2 SQIVND come from the germline V gene (reference sequence). This CDR3 comprises 15 residues.